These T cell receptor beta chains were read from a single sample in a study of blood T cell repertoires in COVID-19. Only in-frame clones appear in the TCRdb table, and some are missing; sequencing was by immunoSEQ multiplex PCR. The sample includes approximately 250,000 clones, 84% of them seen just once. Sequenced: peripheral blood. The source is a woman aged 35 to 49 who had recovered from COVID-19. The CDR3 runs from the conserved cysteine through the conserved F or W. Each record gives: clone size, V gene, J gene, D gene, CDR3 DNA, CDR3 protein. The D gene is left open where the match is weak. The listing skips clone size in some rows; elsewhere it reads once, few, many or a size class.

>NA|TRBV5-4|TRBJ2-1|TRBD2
TGTGCCAGCAGCTTGGCCGGCGGGGGGTTCAATGAGCAGTTCTTC
CASSLAGGGFNEQFF
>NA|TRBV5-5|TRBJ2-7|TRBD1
TGTGCCAGCAGCTTTCGGGACAGGGTCCACGAGCAGTACTTC
CASSFRDRVHEQYF
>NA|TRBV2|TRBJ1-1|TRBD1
TGTGCCAGCACCACGGACAGGGGGAGGGTTGAAGCTTTCTTT
CASTTDRGRVEAFF
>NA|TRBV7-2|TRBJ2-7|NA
TGTGCCAGCAGCTACCGCCACGCCCAGGACTATTTCGGCTTCGAGCAGTACTTC
CASSYRHAQDYFGFEQYF
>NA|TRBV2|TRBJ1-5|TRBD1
TGTGCCAGCAGGACGGGACAGGCCGGCAATCAGCCCCAGCATTTT
CASRTGQAGNQPQHF
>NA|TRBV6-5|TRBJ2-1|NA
TGTGCCAGCAGACCAGGGGTAGGTTTCTACAATGAGCAGTTCTTC
CASRPGVGFYNEQFF
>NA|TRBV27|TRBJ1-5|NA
TGTGCCAGCAGTACCTCTACAGGGAGAAAGCACAATCAGCCCCAGCATTTT
CASSTSTGRKHNQPQHF
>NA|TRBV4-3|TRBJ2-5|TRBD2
TGCGCCAGCAGCCAAAACCCTCCGGGACTAGCTGGTGAGACCCAGTACTTC
CASSQNPPGLAGETQYF
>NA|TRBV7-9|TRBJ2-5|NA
TGTGCCAGCAGCCCGGGACTCGGGGAGACCCAGTACTTC
CASSPGLGETQYF
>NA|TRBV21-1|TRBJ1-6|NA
TGTGCCAGCTACAGGGATTGGAATTCACCCCTCCACTTT
CASYRDWNSPLHF
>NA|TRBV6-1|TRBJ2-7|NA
TGTGCCAGCAGTGATACCGGACTGTCCTACGAGCAGTACTTC
CASSDTGLSYEQYF
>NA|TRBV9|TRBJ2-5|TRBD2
TGTGCCAGCAGCGCAGGAGGGCTAGCGGGGGGGATCCAAGAGACCCAGTACTTC
CASSAGGLAGGIQETQYF
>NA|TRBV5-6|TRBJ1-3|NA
TGTGCCAGCAGCGTGGACAGCGGAAACACCATATATTTT
CASSVDSGNTIYF
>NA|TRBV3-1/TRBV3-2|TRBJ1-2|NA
TGTGCCAGCAGCCAAGATCACAGGACCCCATGGGGCTACACCTTC
CASSQDHRTPWGYTF
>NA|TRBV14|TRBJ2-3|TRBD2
TGTGCCAGCAGCCAAGATCCGGGAGGGAATACGCAGTATTTT
CASSQDPGGNTQYF
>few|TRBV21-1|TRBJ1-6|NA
TGTGCCAGCAGCAATCAAGCCTTCTTGCACTCCTATAATTCACCCCTCCACTTT
CASSNQAFLHSYNSPLHF
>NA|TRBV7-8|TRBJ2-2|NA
TGTGCCAGCAGCGCCACAGGGTTGTCCGGGGAGCTGTTTTTT
CASSATGLSGELFF
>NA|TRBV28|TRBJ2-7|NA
TGTGCCAGCAGTCAAAATGACGGGGGGCGCCCCCCCTACGAGCAGTACTTC
CASSQNDGGRPPYEQYF
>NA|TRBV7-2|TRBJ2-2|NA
TGTGCCAGCAGCTTAGACGGGTCGGCTACCGGGGAGCTGTTTTTT
CASSLDGSATGELFF
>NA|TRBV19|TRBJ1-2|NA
TGTGCCAGTAGTATGGCGGCCGACTATGGCTACACCTTC
CASSMAADYGYTF
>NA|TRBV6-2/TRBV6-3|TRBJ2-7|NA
TGTGCCAGCAGTTACTCCGGGAAGCAGTACTTC
CASSYSGKQYF
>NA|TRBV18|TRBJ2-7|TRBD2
TGTGCCAGCTCACGGACTAGCGGGGGATCGCGTTCCTACGAGCAGTACTTC
CASSRTSGGSRSYEQYF
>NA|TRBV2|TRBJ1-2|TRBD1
TGTGCCAGCGATGCATTCCGGGACAGCTATGGCTACACCTTC
CASDAFRDSYGYTF
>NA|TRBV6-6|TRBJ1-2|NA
TGTGCCAGCAGCCAAGGACAGTCAATATATGGCTACACCTTC
CASSQGQSIYGYTF
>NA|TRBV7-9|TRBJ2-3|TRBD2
TGTGCCAGCAGCTTACTAGCGGGGGGGGGCACAGATACGCAGTATTTT
CASSLLAGGGTDTQYF
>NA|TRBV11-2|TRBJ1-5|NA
TGTGCCAGCAGCAGTACAGGGACCTCCAATCAGCCCCAGCATTTT
CASSSTGTSNQPQHF
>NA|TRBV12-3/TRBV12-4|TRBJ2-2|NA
TGTGCCAGCAGAAACAGGGACACCGGGGAGCTGTTTTTT
CASRNRDTGELFF
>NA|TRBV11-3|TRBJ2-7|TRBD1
TGTGCCAGCAGCCTCGGGACAGGGGCCTACGAGCAGTACTTC
CASSLGTGAYEQYF
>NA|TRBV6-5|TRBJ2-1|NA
TGTGCCAGCAAAATAACGATAGCCAATGAGCAGTTCTTC
CASKITIANEQFF